This record covers a single T cell receptor (beta chain). Which antigen it targets is not known. No qualities accompany the bases; no much larger clone lies one base away. The data originate from a study of OX40 agonist ivuxolimab in advanced cancers. General notes on the study: Ivuxolimab, which targeted the costimulatory receptor OX40 (CD134), was an agonistic, fully human IgG2 monoclonal antibody. Intravenous ivuxolimab was administered to patients every 2 weeks at six dose levels: 0.01, 0.1, 0.3, 1.5, 3 and 10 mg/kg. The paper describes the monotherapy dose-escalation part (N of about 57 patients) of the phase I trial of ivuxolimab. Among the roughly 52 dose-escalation patients, about 20 had hepatocellular carcinoma, approximately 15 melanoma, 9 renal cell carcinoma and 9 head and neck cancer. Peripheral TCRbeta sequencing was intended to test whether TCR sequence diversity was altered and clonal T-cell expansion was caused by ivuxolimab. Partial responses occurred in three dose-escalation patients: two with cutaneous melanoma and one with hepatocellular carcinoma. The dose-escalation cohort was 82.7% male with a mean age of approximately 60 years, ranging from 23 to 79. Patients were allowed to have had prior anti-PD-1, anti-PD-L1 or anti-CTLA-4 therapy, and 40% of the dose-escalation patients had previously received checkpoint inhibitors.

Patients with autoimmune disease history or receiving systemic immunosuppression were excluded from the trial. Peripheral blood for TCR sequencing was drawn from every dose cohort at baseline, at cycle 4 day 1 and at cycle 7 day 1. Samples were obtained from an open-label, multicenter, first-in-human phase I dose-escalation trial of ivuxolimab. Adults with locally advanced or metastatic head and neck squamous cell, hepatocellular, melanoma or renal cell carcinoma were enrolled in the trial. Before TCR sequencing, CD4+ and CD8+ T cells were separately sorted from peripheral blood. The CDR3 sequence holds 13 residues, the cysteine and phenylalanine included. Only the CDR3 part of the read is kept: 39 bases, read in frame from the first base. Taken from the germline V gene, the CDR1 and CDR2 loops are MDHEN and SYDVKM. Compared with germline, V lacks 8 bases and J lacks 4 bases; bases without a gene match: 5.

To sequence the TCRbeta CDR3 region, genomic DNA was isolated from the sorted cells. The immunoSEQ Assay was used for sequencing of TCRbeta CDR3 regions. Sourced from immuneACCESS, this table was stored by TCRdb with only in-frame sequences that have V and J called. A share of the clones is absent; for the studies checked, an unresolved V gene accounts for under half, and the remainder has no known explanation. Within this sample are tens of thousands of clones, with approximately 81% of them counted one time only. Together, the top ten hold 17% of the sample. General study outcomes and caveats: Low levels of normalized T-cell clonal expansion were also seen in some patients who did not respond. On average, CD8+ T cells showed more expanded clones than CD4+ T cells after ivuxolimab. In the 0.1-3.0 mg/kg groups, partial responders had among the lowest normalized peripheral clonal expansion, particularly in CD8+ T cells. The antigen specificity of the clonally expanded peripheral T cells was not determined. At doses of 0.1 to 3.0 mg/kg, clonal expansion of both CD4+ and CD8+ blood T cells was observed from baseline to week 6.

The rearranged segments are TRBV28 and TRBJ1-2; TRBD1 lines up with 9 middle nucleotides. This TCR was recovered from an adult with an advanced solid tumor such as melanoma, head and neck, liver or kidney cancer. The specimen was CD4+ or CD8+ T cells sorted from blood, collected in a trial of the OX40 agonist ivuxolimab. DNA sequence: TGTGCCAGCGGGACAGGGCGGGTCTATGGCTACACCTTC. This sequence encodes CASGTGRVYGYTF.